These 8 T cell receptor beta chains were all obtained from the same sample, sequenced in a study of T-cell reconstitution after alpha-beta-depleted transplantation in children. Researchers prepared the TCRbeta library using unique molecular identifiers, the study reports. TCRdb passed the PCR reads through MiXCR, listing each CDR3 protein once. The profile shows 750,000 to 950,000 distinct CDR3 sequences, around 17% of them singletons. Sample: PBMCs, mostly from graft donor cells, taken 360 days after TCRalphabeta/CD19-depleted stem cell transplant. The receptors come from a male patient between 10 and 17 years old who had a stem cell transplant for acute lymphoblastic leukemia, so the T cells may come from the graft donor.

CDR3 sequence (DNA): TGCGCCAGCAGCCAAGATCGGGGGCTTCAGCCCCAGCATTTT. Residues: CASSQDRGLQPQHF. The chain joins TRBV4-1 to TRBJ1-5; possibly TRBD1 for D (6 bases). CDR3 length: 14 residues. Germline V gene data show CDR1 as MGHRA and CDR2 as YSYEKL. Trimming removed 0 bases at V and 6 bases at J, with 9 bases between.

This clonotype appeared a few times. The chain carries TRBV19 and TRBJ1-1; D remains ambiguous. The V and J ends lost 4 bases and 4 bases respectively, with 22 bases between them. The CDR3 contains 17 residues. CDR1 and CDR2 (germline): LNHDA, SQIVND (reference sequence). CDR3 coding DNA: TGTGCCAGTAGTAGGCTTCCAGGAAGTGGTTGGTCCACTGAAGCTTTCTTT. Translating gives CASSRLPGSGWSTEAFF.

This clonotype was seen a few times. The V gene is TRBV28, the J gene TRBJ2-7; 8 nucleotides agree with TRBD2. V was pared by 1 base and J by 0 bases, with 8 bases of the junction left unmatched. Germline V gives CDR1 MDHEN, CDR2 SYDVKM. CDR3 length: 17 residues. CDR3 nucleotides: TGTGCCAGCAGTTTATTAGGACCTAGCGGGCGCTCCTACGAGCAGTACTTC. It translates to CASSLLGPSGRSYEQYF.

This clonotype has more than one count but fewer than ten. CDR3 amino acids: CSARRGWDTEAFF. The CDR3 DNA reads as TGCAGTGCTAGGCGAGGGTGGGACACTGAAGCTTTCTTT. The J gene is TRBJ1-1, the V gene TRBV20-1; no clear D gene. This CDR3 has 13 amino acids. Germline V gene sequence: CDR1 DFQATT, CDR2 SNEGSKA (reference sequence). Trimming took 3 bases from V and 3 from J, leaving 11 bases between them.

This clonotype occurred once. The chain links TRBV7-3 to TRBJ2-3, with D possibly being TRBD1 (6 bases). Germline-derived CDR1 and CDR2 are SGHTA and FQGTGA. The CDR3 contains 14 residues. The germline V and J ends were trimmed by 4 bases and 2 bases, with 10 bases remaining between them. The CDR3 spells CASSSDRSTDTQYF. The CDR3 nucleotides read TGTGCCAGCAGCTCCGACAGGTCCACAGATACGCAGTATTTT. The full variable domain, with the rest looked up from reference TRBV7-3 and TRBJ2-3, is GAGVSQTPSNKVTEKGKYVELRCDPISGHTALYWYRQSLGQGPEFLIYFQGTGAADDSGLPNDRFFAVRPEGSVSTLKIQRTERGDSAVYLCASSSDRSTDTQYFGPGTRLTVL.

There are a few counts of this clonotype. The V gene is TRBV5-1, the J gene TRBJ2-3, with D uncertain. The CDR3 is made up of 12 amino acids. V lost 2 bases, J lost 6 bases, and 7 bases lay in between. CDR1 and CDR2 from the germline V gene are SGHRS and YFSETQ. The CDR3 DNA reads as TGCGCCAGCAGCTTACAGCTCGATACGCAGTATTTT. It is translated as CASSLQLDTQYF.

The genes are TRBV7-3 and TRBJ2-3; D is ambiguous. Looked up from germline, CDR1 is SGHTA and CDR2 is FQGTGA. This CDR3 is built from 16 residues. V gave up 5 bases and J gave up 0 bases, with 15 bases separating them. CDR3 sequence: CASSQVGTTSTDTQYF. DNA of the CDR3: TGTGCCAGCAGCCAAGTGGGTACGACTAGCACAGATACGCAGTATTTT.

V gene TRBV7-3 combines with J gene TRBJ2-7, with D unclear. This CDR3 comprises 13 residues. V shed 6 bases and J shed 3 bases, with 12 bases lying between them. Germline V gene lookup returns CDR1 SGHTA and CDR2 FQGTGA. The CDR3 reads CASSSHPGYEQYF. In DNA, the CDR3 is TGTGCCAGCAGTTCTCACCCGGGCTACGAGCAGTACTTC.